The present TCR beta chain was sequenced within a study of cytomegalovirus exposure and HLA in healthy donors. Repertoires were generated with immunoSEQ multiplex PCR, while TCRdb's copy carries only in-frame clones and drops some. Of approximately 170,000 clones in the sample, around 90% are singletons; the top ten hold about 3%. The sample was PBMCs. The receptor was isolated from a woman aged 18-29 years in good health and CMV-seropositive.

CDR3 residues: CASSYNSGGLAGEQYF. Written as DNA, the CDR3 is TGCGCCAGCAGCTATAATAGCGGGGGGCTCGCAGGAGAGCAGTACTTC. The V and J genes are TRBV5-1 and TRBJ2-7, with 10 bases fitting TRBD2. V shed 3 bases, J shed 7 bases, and the junction held 13 bases outside the gene matches. The length of the CDR3 is 16 residues. Germline CDR1 and CDR2: SGHRS and YFSETQ.